Below are 17 T cell receptor beta chains sequenced from a single sample in a study of spatial heterogeneity in lung cancer. TCRdb re-derived calls from the 5' RACE reads in MiXCR, one entry per CDR3 protein. The data contain 45,000 to 55,000 distinct CDR3 sequences, approximately 5% of them seen just once; the ten biggest clones take up around 10%. The time point denotes: sample taken at primary tumor resection. Sequenced here: PBMCs, sampled at surgery. The receptors were gathered from a male donor with early-stage non-small cell lung cancer.

This clonotype was detected many times. V gene TRBV18 combines with J gene TRBJ2-7, with a tentative D call TRBD2 (7 bases). Deletions cut 1 base from V and 0 bases from J, with 13 bases between. The germline CDR1 and CDR2 sequences are KGHSH and LQKENI. This CDR3 has 16 amino acids. For the CDR3, the DNA is TGTGCCAGCTCACCACAGGGGGGGGACAACTCCTACGAGCAGTACTTC. It yields the protein CASSPQGGDNSYEQYF.

The table lists this clonotype with many counts. J is TRBJ2-4 and V is TRBV11-2; tentative D call: TRBD2 (6 bases). CDR3 size: 17 residues. The germline V gene encodes CDR1 SGHAT and CDR2 FQNNGV. Trimming took 3 bases from V and 2 from J, leaving 17 bases between them. CDR3 region: CASSLRRTAGPKNIQYF. In nucleotides, the CDR3 is TGTGCCAGCAGCTTGAGACGTACGGCGGGGCCCAAAAACATTCAGTACTTC.

This clonotype was recorded at least ten times. A junction end diverges from the germline sequence, so it may reflect a read error. As DNA, the CDR3 is TGTGCCAGCAGCAACGCCGGACAGGGAAGTACCTTT. Its protein is CASSNAGQGSTF. The chain carries TRBV5-4 and TRBJ1-5; TRBD1 agrees at 8 bases. Germline CDR1 and CDR2: SGHNT and YYREEE (reference sequence). This CDR3 has 12 amino acids.

This clonotype was observed at least ten times. The chain combines TRBV7-2 with TRBJ2-1; 8 bases are a match to TRBD2. V lost 5 bases and J lost 7; bases outside the gene matches: 10. CDR3 length: 15 residues. Germline V lookup: CDR1 SGHTA, CDR2 FQGNSA. CDR3 in amino acids: CASSLDSGTENEQFF. CDR3 in DNA: TGTGCCAGCAGCCTCGATAGCGGGACGGAAAATGAGCAGTTCTTC.

The sample holds many counts of this clonotype. The chain links TRBV5-1 to TRBJ2-1; D might be TRBD2 (5 bases). This CDR3 is built from 13 residues. V was cut by 2 bases and J by 7 bases, with 10 bases left in between. Germline CDR1 is SGHRS and CDR2 is YFSETQ. CDR3 DNA: TGCGCCAGCAGCTTTGTGAGAGGGAATGAGCAGTTCTTC. It codes for CASSFVRGNEQFF.

This clonotype was seen only a few times. The V call is TRBV11-2, the J call TRBJ2-5; the D call may be TRBD1 or TRBD2 (6 bases each). Germline assignment: CDR1 SGHAT and CDR2 FQNNGV. Trimming cost V 8 bases and J 7 bases, with 20 bases left between them. The CDR3 totals 14 residues. The CDR3 reads CASARRGVEGTQYF. Here the CDR3 DNA reads TGTGCCAGCGCTCGGAGGGGGGTCGAGGGGACCCAGTACTTC.

This clonotype showed up many times. The chain links TRBV5-4 to TRBJ2-5; no definite D call. Trimming took off 0 bases at V and 0 bases at J, with 9 bases between the two ends. CDR1 is SGHNT and CDR2 is YYREEE in the germline V gene (reference sequence). The CDR3 is 15 amino acids. CDR3 sequence: CASSLGPRYQETQYF. Here the CDR3 DNA reads TGTGCCAGCAGCTTGGGACCGAGGTACCAAGAGACCCAGTACTTC.

In its sample, this clonotype was seen many times. As DNA, the CDR3 is TGCAGTGCTTTAACAGGGATTGAGGAAAAACTGTTTTTT. Residues: CSALTGIEEKLFF. The J gene is TRBJ1-4, the V gene TRBV20-1; D possibly corresponds to TRBD1 (6 bases). Per germline, CDR1 DFQATT and CDR2 SNEGSKA (reference sequence). The CDR3 has 13 amino acids. Trimming removed 5 bases from V and 8 bases from J, with 15 bases in between.

This clonotype came up many times. V is TRBV3-1 and J is TRBJ1-3; 7 bases are a match to TRBD1. The ends lost 4 bases at V and 1 base at J; junction bases unmatched: 7. CDR1 LGHDT and CDR2 YNNKEL come from the germline V gene (reference sequence). CDR3 size: 16 residues. CDR3 sequence: CASSRTTGASGNTIYF. The CDR3 DNA sequence: TGTGCCAGCAGCCGTACCACAGGGGCTTCTGGAAACACCATATATTTT. Together with reference TRBV3-1 and TRBJ1-3, the CDR3 gives the full variable domain: DTAVSQTPKYLVTQMGNDKSIKCEQNLGHDTMYWYKQDSKKFLKIMFSYNNKELIINETVPNRFSPKSPDKAHLNLHINSLELGDSAVYFCASSRTTGASGNTIYFGEGSWLTVV.

Ten or more counts support this clonotype. The chain joins TRBV7-9 to TRBJ1-4; D call uncertain. The CDR3 extends over 16 amino acids. V was clipped by 5 bases and J by 4 bases, with 17 bases between them. Germline V gene data show CDR1 as SEHNR and CDR2 as FQNEAQ (reference sequence). The CDR3 region is CASSPGVQRVNEKLFF. CDR3 nucleotides: TGTGCCAGCAGCCCCGGTGTTCAGCGTGTTAATGAAAAACTGTTTTTT.

This clonotype was counted at least ten times. V is TRBV6-5 and J is TRBJ2-1, with 14 bases fitting TRBD2. J lost 2 bases, V lost 5 bases, and 8 bases had no gene match. CDR1 is MNHEY and CDR2 is SVGAGI in the germline V gene. The CDR3 runs 18 residues. This CDR3 reads CASSDGWTSGRTYNEQFF. CDR3 DNA sequence: TGTGCCAGCAGTGACGGCTGGACTAGCGGGAGGACCTACAATGAGCAGTTCTTC.

This chain joins TRBV6-6 and TRBJ2-4; D gene unclear. The CDR3 loop spans 10 amino acids. The V end lost 7 bases, the J end lost 15 bases, and 13 bases lay between the germline ends. Germline V gene lookup returns CDR1 MNHNY and CDR2 SVGAGI (reference sequence). CDR3 amino acids: CASKAGLWYF. The CDR3 coding sequence is TGTGCCAGCAAGGCTGGCTTATGGTACTTC.

This clonotype was observed many times. The J gene is TRBJ1-1, the V gene TRBV5-1, with 9 nucleotides matching TRBD1. The CDR3 runs 14 residues. The J segment lost 6 bases and the V segment lost 4 bases, leaving 7 bases of the junction unmatched. CDR1 is SGHRS and CDR2 is YFSETQ in the germline V gene. Here the CDR3 DNA reads TGCGCCAGCAGCGTGCGGACAGGGGTATCTGAAGCTTTCTTT. Its protein product is CASSVRTGVSEAFF.

This clonotype showed up many times. The genes are TRBV5-1 and TRBJ2-3; D gene uncertain. The germline V gene has CDR1 SGHRS and CDR2 YFSETQ. The CDR3 is made up of 14 amino acids. The V gene lost 1 base and the J gene lost 4 bases, with 10 bases spanning the gap. This chain's CDR3 is CASSLYASADTQYF. CDR3 nucleotide sequence: TGCGCCAGCAGCTTGTATGCTAGTGCAGATACGCAGTATTTT.

This clonotype was recorded at least ten times. This chain joins TRBV7-9 and TRBJ2-3, with D maybe TRBD1 (5 bases). This CDR3 has 13 residues. Germline loops: CDR1 SEHNR, CDR2 FQNEAQ (reference sequence). Trimming shortened V by 4 bases and J by 6 bases, and 11 bases separated the two germline ends. This chain's CDR3 is CASSSQGADTQYF. The CDR3 nucleotides read TGTGCCAGCAGCTCCCAGGGCGCGGATACGCAGTATTTT.

This clonotype occurred many times. The rearrangement joins TRBV5-1 to TRBJ2-7, with TRBD2 matching over 7 bases. The V and J ends lost 0 bases and 3 bases, in that order; junction bases with no gene match: 0. CDR1 is SGHRS and CDR2 is YFSETQ in the germline V gene. This CDR3 is built from 13 residues. The CDR3 loop reads CASSLGGGYEQYF. The CDR3, as DNA: TGCGCCAGCAGCTTGGGCGGGGGCTACGAGCAGTACTTC.

This clonotype was seen many times. The rearrangement links TRBV30 to TRBJ2-5; TRBD2 matches 8 bases. The V and J ends lost 4 bases and 2 bases, in that order; junction bases with no gene match: 3. The CDR3 totals 13 residues. Germline values: CDR1 GTSNPN, CDR2 SVGIG (reference sequence). The CDR3 loop is CAWNRGGQETQYF. In DNA form, the CDR3 reads TGTGCCTGGAATCGGGGGGGACAAGAGACCCAGTACTTC.